The rows below give T cell receptor beta chains drawn from one sample of a study of blood T cell repertoires in COVID-19. This table comes from immunoSEQ multiplex PCR, and its TCRdb copy is limited to in-frame clones, with some not included. The repertoire holds 78,000 or so clones, under 85% seen once, with approximately 10% in the top ten. Material for sequencing was peripheral blood. The receptors shown here come from a human donor in a cohort sampled during active COVID-19. Each CDR3 is given with its conserved first and last residue. A D gene is named only where the DNA matches it firmly. Part of the rows lack a size; the others show once, few, many or a class for expanded clones.

>TRBV5-4|-|-|TRBJ1-2
CASSLESMRQDNYGYTF
TGTGCCAGCAGCCTAGAATCCATGAGACAGGATAACTATGGCTACACCTTC
>TRBV11-2|-|few|TRBJ1-6
CASSFREISPLHF
TGTGCCAGCAGCTTCAGGGAAATTTCACCCCTCCACTTT
>TRBV5-4|TRBD2|-|TRBJ2-1
CASSLAAGGFSYNEQFF
TGTGCCAGCAGCTTGGCAGCGGGAGGGTTCTCCTACAATGAGCAGTTCTTC
>TRBV5-5|-|-|TRBJ2-3
CASSIGGLDTQYF
TGTGCCAGCAGCATCGGAGGGTTAGATACGCAGTATTTT
>TRBV5-6|TRBD1|-|TRBJ1-1
CASSLERQGVPAAAFF
TGTGCCAGCAGCTTGGAGAGGCAGGGGGTTCCCGCGGCGGCTTTCTTT
>TRBV4-1|TRBD1|-|TRBJ2-5
CASSLTTGGAQETQYF
TGCGCCAGCAGCCTCACTACAGGGGGTGCACAAGAGACCCAGTACTTC
>TRBV7-9|TRBD1|-|TRBJ2-1
CASSLRDRDGGGQFF
TGTGCCAGCAGCTTAAGGGACAGGGATGGGGGTGGGCAGTTCTTC
>TRBV12-3/TRBV12-4|-|-|TRBJ2-1
CASSFPGREQFF
TGTGCCAGCAGTTTCCCTGGCCGTGAGCAGTTCTTC
>TRBV7-7|-|-|TRBJ2-5
CASSLDVGGQETQYF
TGTGCCAGCAGCTTAGATGTGGGGGGACAAGAGACCCAGTACTTC
>TRBV3-1/TRBV3-2|-|-|TRBJ1-4
CASTAEGNEKLFF
TGTGCCAGCACCGCGGAGGGAAATGAAAAACTGTTTTTT
>TRBV19|-|-|TRBJ2-7
CASSDRTGSSYEQYF
TGTGCCAGTAGTGACAGGACGGGGAGCTCCTACGAGCAGTACTTC
>TRBV28|-|-|TRBJ1-2
CASSTHRVGYTF
TGTGCCAGCAGCACCCACAGGGTTGGCTACACCTTC
>TRBV18|TRBD2|-|TRBJ2-2
CASSPLAGGERTGELFF
TGTGCCAGCTCACCACTAGCGGGGGGCGAGAGAACCGGGGAGCTGTTTTTT
>TRBV12-3/TRBV12-4|-|-|TRBJ1-1
CASSLTGNTEAFF
TGTGCCAGCAGCCTTACAGGTAACACTGAAGCTTTCTTT
>TRBV6-5|TRBD2|once|TRBJ2-3
CASMEGGGAGDTQYF
TGTGCCAGCATGGAAGGCGGGGGGGCGGGAGATACGCAGTATTTT
>TRBV5-1|TRBD1|-|TRBJ2-2
CASSLTGEGGELFF
TGCGCCAGCAGCTTGACAGGGGAAGGAGGGGAGCTGTTTTTT
>TRBV19|TRBD1|-|TRBJ1-5
CASTPGQGHQPQHF
TGTGCCAGTACCCCGGGACAGGGGCATCAGCCCCAGCATTTT
>TRBV7-8|TRBD1|-|TRBJ2-7
CASSLTGTGALSYEQYF
TGTGCCAGCAGCTTAACCGGGACAGGGGCCCTCTCCTACGAGCAGTACTTC
>TRBV5-1|-|-|TRBJ1-2
CASSLLSDSGGYTF
TGCGCCAGCAGCTTGTTGTCTGACTCGGGAGGCTACACCTTC
>TRBV18|-|-|TRBJ1-1
CASSPFRLVMNTEAFF
TGTGCCAGCTCACCGTTCCGGTTGGTCATGAACACTGAAGCTTTCTTT
>TRBV6-6|-|-|TRBJ1-5
CASGEGNQPQHF
TGTGCCAGCGGGGAGGGGAATCAGCCCCAGCATTTT
>TRBV19|-|-|TRBJ2-7
CASSPKRGGHEQYF
TGTGCCAGTAGTCCCAAACGGGGTGGCCACGAGCAGTACTTC
>TRBV7-3|-|-|TRBJ2-1
CASSLNRDNEQFF
TGTGCCAGCAGCTTAAACAGAGACAATGAGCAGTTCTTC
>TRBV7-9|TRBD2|-|TRBJ2-1
CASDQGLADNEQFF
TGTGCCAGCGACCAGGGACTAGCAGACAATGAGCAGTTCTTC
>TRBV18|-|-|TRBJ2-2
CASSLFSAEPPNTGELFF
TGTGCCAGCTCCCTTTTCTCAGCGGAGCCCCCGAACACCGGGGAGCTGTTTTTT
>TRBV15|TRBD1|once|TRBJ1-5
CATSHRDRVVQPQHF
TGTGCCACCAGCCACCGGGACAGGGTCGTTCAGCCCCAGCATTTT
>TRBV5-8|TRBD1|once|TRBJ1-6
CASSTRTGRNSPLHF
TGTGCCAGCAGCACTCGGACAGGTCGGAATTCACCCCTCCACTTT
>TRBV30|-|once|TRBJ1-4
CAWSYRDTWRDEKLFF
TGTGCCTGGAGTTACAGAGACACATGGCGTGATGAAAAACTGTTTTTT
>TRBV12-3/TRBV12-4|-|-|TRBJ1-4
CASSDRGEKLFF
TGTGCCAGCAGTGATAGGGGAGAAAAACTGTTTTTT
>TRBV6-5|-|-|TRBJ2-7
CASSYAVPDSSYEQYF
TGTGCCAGCAGTTACGCGGTCCCCGACAGTTCTTACGAGCAGTACTTC